Presented here are 22 T cell receptor beta chains from one specimen sequenced in a study of control samples from healthy donors and cancer patients (TCRdb year 2020). Libraries were constructed by the immunoSEQ multiplex PCR assay. TCRdb took this table from immuneACCESS and kept in-frame rearrangements with V and J called. Such tables lack part of the clones; where checked against another copy, unresolved V genes explain under half of the gap, and the rest is unexplained. This sample comprises some 120,000 clones, 75% to 95% of them detected only once. In total, the top ten clones hold approximately 9% of the sample. Sequences were obtained from blood. These receptors were taken from a man aged 18 to 30 in good health.

This rearrangement joins TRBV6-6 to TRBJ1-1; 7 bases align to TRBD1. V lost 4 bases and J lost 4; bases outside the gene matches: 3. The CDR3 has 13 amino acids. Germline loops: CDR1 MNHNY, CDR2 SVGAGI (reference sequence). The CDR3 is CASSSHRGTEAFF. CDR3 DNA: TGTGCCAGCAGTTCTCACAGGGGCACTGAAGCTTTCTTT.

The rearrangement uses TRBV9 and TRBJ2-3, with TRBD2 as a possible D gene (6 bases). This CDR3 is 17 amino acids long. Germline assignment: CDR1 SGDLS and CDR2 YYNGEE. V lost 0 bases, J lost 5 bases, and 19 bases lay in between. In nucleotides, the CDR3 is TGTGCCAGCAGCGTAGTTAGCGGAGGTGTGGTAGGAGATACGCAGTATTTT. As protein: CASSVVSGGVVGDTQYF. The whole variable domain, remainder taken from reference TRBV9 and TRBJ2-3, is DSGVTQTPKHLITATGQRVTLRCSPRSGDLSVYWYQQSLDQGLQFLIQYYNGEERAKGNILERFSAQQFPDLHSELNLSSLELGDSALYFCASSVVSGGVVGDTQYFGPGTRLTVL.

The chain recombines TRBV10-1 with TRBJ2-5; no clear D gene. This CDR3 region has 13 residues. The ends were cut back, 4 bases at V and 5 bases at J, with 11 bases in the middle. Germline V gives CDR1 WNHNN, CDR2 SYGVQD (reference sequence). CDR3: CASSVKGGETQYF. CDR3 sequence (DNA): TGCGCCAGCAGTGTCAAGGGTGGCGAGACCCAGTACTTC.

The chain uses TRBV27 and TRBJ2-1, with D unclear. The CDR3 loop spans 13 amino acids. CDR1 and CDR2 (germline): MNHEY, SMNVEV (reference sequence). Trimming stripped 2 bases from V and 6 bases from J, with 8 bases between. The CDR3 bases are TGTGCCAGCAGTTTAGGTCGGCGCAATGAGCAGTTCTTC. Amino acid sequence: CASSLGRRNEQFF.

The chain has TRBV5-1 and TRBJ2-5, with 7 bases that match TRBD1. Germline CDR1 SGHRS, CDR2 YFSETQ. J gave up 5 bases and V 4 bases, and 8 bases lay outside the gene matches. The CDR3 is made up of 14 amino acids. Here the CDR3 reads CASSPRQGEETQYF. The CDR3 DNA reads TGCGCCAGCAGCCCACGACAGGGTGAGGAGACCCAGTACTTC.

This chain joins TRBV18 and TRBJ1-1; 9 bases map to TRBD1. Germline V gene data show CDR1 as KGHSH and CDR2 as LQKENI. This CDR3 is built from 18 residues. The V and J ends lost 6 bases and 6 bases, in that order; junction bases with no gene match: 20. CDR3 sequence reads: CASSPSGQGGMGGSEAFF. The CDR3 DNA follows: TGTGCCAGCTCGCCTTCGGGACAGGGAGGGATGGGAGGTTCTGAAGCTTTCTTT.

The chain employs TRBV4-1 and TRBJ1-2; 10 bases align to TRBD1. The CDR3 is 16 residues long. Per the germline V gene, CDR1 is MGHRA and CDR2 is YSYEKL. Unmatched junction bases numbered 7, after V lost 3 bases and J lost 3 bases. CDR3 sequence reads: CASSQSPTGGYYGYTF. DNA of the CDR3: TGCGCCAGCAGCCAGTCCCCGACAGGGGGCTACTATGGCTACACCTTC.

V usage is TRBV4-1 and J usage is TRBJ1-1; no clear D. Trimming shortened V by 0 bases and J by 1 base, and 15 bases separated the two germline ends. This CDR3 region has 17 residues. Germline CDR1 is MGHRA and CDR2 is YSYEKL. DNA of the CDR3: TGCGCCAGCAGCCAAGATGTTGTTACGGGTAGGAACACTGAAGCTTTCTTT. Its translation: CASSQDVVTGRNTEAFF.

This clone has just one count. This rearrangement joins TRBV29-1 to TRBJ1-1; D is uncertain. Trimming left V 0 bases short and J 0 bases short, with 8 bases between. The germline V gene encodes CDR1 SQVTM and CDR2 ANQGSEA. This CDR3 is 14 amino acids long. The CDR3, as DNA: TGCAGCGTTGAAGATCAAAATATGAACACTGAAGCTTTCTTT. It specifies CSVEDQNMNTEAFF. The variable domain in full, with the rest retrieved from reference TRBV29-1 and TRBJ1-1, is SAVISQKPSRDICQRGTSLTIQCQVDSQVTMMFWYRQQPGQSLTLIATANQGSEATYESGFVIDKFPISRPNLTFSTLTVSNMSPEDSSIYLCSVEDQNMNTEAFFGQGTRLTVV.

This sequence joins TRBV5-6 and TRBJ2-1, with D hard to call. Germline loops: CDR1 SGHDT, CDR2 YYEEEE. Trimming took off 5 bases at V and 6 bases at J, with 12 bases between the two ends. This CDR3 spans 13 amino acids. For the CDR3, the DNA is TGTGCCAGCAGGGGTTTGGGAATCAATGAGCAGTTCTTC. Translation: CASRGLGINEQFF.

The CDR3 coding sequence is TGTGCCAGCGGGGCAGGTAAGGCCTACGAGCAGTACTTC. This gives the protein CASGAGKAYEQYF. This chain uses TRBV27 with TRBJ2-7; a possible D gene is TRBD1 (5 bases). Trimming cost V 8 bases and J 2 bases, with 13 bases left between them. The CDR3 has 13 residues. Germline CDR1 reads MNHEY; CDR2 reads SMNVEV (reference sequence).

This chain joins TRBV19 and TRBJ1-1; TRBD1 matches 7 bases. This CDR3 comprises 13 residues. V lost 8 bases to trimming and J lost 3 bases; unmatched junction nucleotides: 6. Germline V lookup: CDR1 LNHDA, CDR2 SQIVND (reference sequence). CDR3 nucleotides: TGTGCCAGTGCCCCGGGACAGCACACTGAAGCTTTCTTT. Translation gives CASAPGQHTEAFF.

The chain couples TRBV30 to TRBJ1-3; D not certain. With 0 bases removed from V and 0 bases from J, the gap between germline ends came to 9 bases. Germline CDR1 reads GTSNPN; CDR2 reads SVGIG (reference sequence). This CDR3 is built from 15 residues. The CDR3 region is CAWSVPGNSGNTIYF. CDR3 bases: TGTGCCTGGAGTGTACCTGGGAACTCTGGAAACACCATATATTTT.

The rearrangement uses TRBV5-1 and TRBJ2-5; TRBD2 matches 16 bases. This CDR3 is 19 amino acids long. Germline V CDR1 and CDR2: SGHRS, YFSETQ. Losses at the gene ends were 0 bases for V and 0 bases for J; bases not matched to a gene: 5. CDR3 sequence: CASSLGGGLAGGYQETQYF. CDR3 coding DNA: TGCGCCAGCAGCTTGGGAGGGGGACTAGCGGGGGGGTACCAAGAGACCCAGTACTTC.

The gene calls are TRBV3-1 (or the pseudogene TRBV3-2) and TRBJ2-1; TRBD2 matches at 9 bases. V shed 1 base, J shed 0 bases, and the junction held 4 bases outside the gene matches. Germline assignment: CDR1 LGHDT and CDR2 YNNKEL (reference sequence). The CDR3 sequence is 17 residues long. DNA of the CDR3: TGTGCCAGCAGCCAAGGGCTAGCGGGGAGCTCCTACAATGAGCAGTTCTTC. Residues: CASSQGLAGSSYNEQFF.

The V gene is TRBV7-2, the J gene TRBJ1-1, with TRBD1 matching over 10 bases. Germline V gene sequence: CDR1 SGHTA, CDR2 FQGNSA. The CDR3 is 14 amino acids. Germline trimming cut 1 base from V and 11 bases from J; bases unmatched to any gene: 7. As DNA, the CDR3 is TGTGCCAGCAGCTTAGGGGGACAGGGGACGATGGCTTTCTTT. Amino acids: CASSLGGQGTMAFF.

The chain employs TRBV9 and TRBJ2-5; D remains unclear. The ends were cut back, 4 bases at V and 3 bases at J, with 13 bases in the middle. Germline CDR1 and CDR2: SGDLS and YYNGEE. The CDR3 is 14 residues long. For the CDR3, the DNA is TGTGCCAGCAGCAAACACGGCGTTGAAGAGACCCAGTACTTC. Translated: CASSKHGVEETQYF.

This clone was detected once. The chain is built from TRBV5-4 and TRBJ2-1; D is perhaps TRBD2 (5 bases). The CDR3 runs to 12 residues. Per germline, CDR1 SGHNT and CDR2 YYREEE (reference sequence). V lost 0 bases to trimming and J lost 9 bases, with 7 bases between them. In DNA form, the CDR3 reads TGTGCCAGCAGCTTGGAGAGCGGTGAGCAGTTCTTC. This gives the protein CASSLESGEQFF.

The rearrangement uses TRBV18 and TRBJ2-7; D uncertain. Trimming removed 0 bases from V and 7 bases from J, with 10 bases in between. Germline V gene sequence: CDR1 KGHSH, CDR2 LQKENI. This CDR3 has 13 residues. This chain's CDR3 is CASSPPGFGEQYF. The CDR3 nucleotides are TGTGCCAGCTCACCACCGGGGTTTGGAGAGCAGTACTTC.

This clone was seen only a few times. The chain links TRBV2 to TRBJ1-4; 7 bases are a match to TRBD1. In germline, CDR1 is SNHLY, CDR2 FYNNEI. The trim removed 8 bases at V and 7 bases at J, leaving 4 bases unmatched. The length of the CDR3 is 12 residues. CDR3 DNA sequence: TGTGCCAGCCAAGACAGGGCTGAAAAACTGTTTTTT. Translation: CASQDRAEKLFF.

This CDR3 reads CASSTTTGLYGYTF. In DNA, the CDR3 is TGTGCCAGCAGTACCACGACAGGTCTCTATGGCTACACCTTC. This chain connects TRBV5-4 to TRBJ1-2; TRBD1 might be the D (6 bases). This CDR3 spans 14 amino acids. Deletions cut 5 bases from V and 4 bases from J, with 15 bases between. Germline V gene sequence: CDR1 SGHNT, CDR2 YYREEE (reference sequence).

The chain couples TRBV11-2 to TRBJ2-6; TRBD1 agrees at 9 bases. The V gene's germline CDR1 is SGHAT and CDR2 FQNNGV. V trimming: 6 bases; J trimming: 2 bases; junction bases outside the gene matches: 8. CDR3 size: 17 residues. The CDR3 reads CASRKNRGPAGANVLTF. The CDR3 bases are TGTGCCAGCAGAAAAAACAGGGGGCCGGCTGGGGCCAACGTCCTGACTTTC.